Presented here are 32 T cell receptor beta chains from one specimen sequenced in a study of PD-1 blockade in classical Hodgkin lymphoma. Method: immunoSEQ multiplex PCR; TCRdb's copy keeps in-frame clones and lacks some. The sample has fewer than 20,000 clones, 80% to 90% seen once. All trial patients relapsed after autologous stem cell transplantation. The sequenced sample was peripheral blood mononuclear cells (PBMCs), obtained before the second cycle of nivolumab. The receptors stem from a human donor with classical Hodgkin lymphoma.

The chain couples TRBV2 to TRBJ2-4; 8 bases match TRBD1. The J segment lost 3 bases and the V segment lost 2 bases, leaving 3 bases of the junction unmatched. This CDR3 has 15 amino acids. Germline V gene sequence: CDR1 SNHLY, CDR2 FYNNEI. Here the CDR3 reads CASSETGTGKNIQYF. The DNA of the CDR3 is TGTGCCAGCAGTGAAACGGGGACAGGCAAAAACATTCAGTACTTC.

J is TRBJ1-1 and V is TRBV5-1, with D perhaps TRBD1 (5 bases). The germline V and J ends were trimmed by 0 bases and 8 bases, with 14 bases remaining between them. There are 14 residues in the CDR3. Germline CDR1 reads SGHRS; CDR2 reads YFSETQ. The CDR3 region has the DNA TGCGCCAGCAGCTTGGCCGCAGGGAAAGTAGAAGCTTTCTTT. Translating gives CASSLAAGKVEAFF.

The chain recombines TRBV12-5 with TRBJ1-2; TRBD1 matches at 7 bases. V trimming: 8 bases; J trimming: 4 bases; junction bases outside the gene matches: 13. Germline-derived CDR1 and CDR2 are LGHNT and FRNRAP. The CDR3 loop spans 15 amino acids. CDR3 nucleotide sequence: TGTGCTAGTTTTGCCTCAGGGGGACTCGGCTATGGCTACACCTTC. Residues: CASFASGGLGYGYTF. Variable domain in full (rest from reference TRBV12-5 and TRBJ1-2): DARVTQTPRHKVTEMGQEVTMRCQPILGHNTVFWYRQTMMQGLELLAYFRNRAPLDDSGMPKDRFSAEMPDATLATLKIQPSEPRDSAVYFCASFASGGLGYGYTFGSGTRLTVV.

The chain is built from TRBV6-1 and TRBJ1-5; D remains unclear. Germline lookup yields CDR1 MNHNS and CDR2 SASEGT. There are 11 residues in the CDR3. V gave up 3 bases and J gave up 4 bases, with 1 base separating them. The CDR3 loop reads CASSDNQPQHF. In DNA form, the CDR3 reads TGTGCCAGCAGTGATAATCAGCCCCAGCATTTT.

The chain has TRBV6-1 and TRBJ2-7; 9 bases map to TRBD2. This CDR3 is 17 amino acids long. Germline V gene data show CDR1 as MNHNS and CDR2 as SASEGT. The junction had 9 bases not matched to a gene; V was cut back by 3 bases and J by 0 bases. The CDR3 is CASSDVAGGPLSYEQYF. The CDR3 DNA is TGTGCCAGCAGTGACGTGGCGGGGGGGCCCCTCTCCTACGAGCAGTACTTC.

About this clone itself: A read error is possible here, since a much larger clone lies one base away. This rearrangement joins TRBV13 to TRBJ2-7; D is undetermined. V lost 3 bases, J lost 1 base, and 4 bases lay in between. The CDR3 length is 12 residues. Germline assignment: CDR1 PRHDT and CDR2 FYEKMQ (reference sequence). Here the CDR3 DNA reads TGTGCCAGCAGCTTTGGTTCCTACGAGCAGTACTTC. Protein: CASSFGSYEQYF.

CDR3 residues: CASSLGVGDTQYF. The CDR3, as DNA: TGTGCCAGCAGCCTAGGAGTAGGGGATACGCAGTATTTT. The chain uses TRBV7-3 and TRBJ2-3; no firm D call. This CDR3 has 13 residues. With 5 bases removed from V and 6 bases from J, the gap between germline ends came to 12 bases. Germline assignment: CDR1 SGHTA and CDR2 FQGTGA.

In DNA, the CDR3 is TGCGCCAGCAGCTTACGGTCTGGCACAGATACGCAGTATTTT. It specifies CASSLRSGTDTQYF. The chain has TRBV5-1 and TRBJ2-3; D unclear. With 2 bases removed from V and 1 base from J, the gap between germline ends came to 8 bases. The V gene's germline CDR1 is SGHRS and CDR2 YFSETQ. CDR3 length: 14 residues.

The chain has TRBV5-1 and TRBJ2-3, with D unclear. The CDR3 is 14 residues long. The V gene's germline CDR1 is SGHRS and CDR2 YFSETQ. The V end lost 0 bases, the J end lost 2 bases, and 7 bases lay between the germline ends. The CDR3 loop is CASSLGRNTDTQYF. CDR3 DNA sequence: TGCGCCAGCAGCTTGGGGCGGAACACAGATACGCAGTATTTT.

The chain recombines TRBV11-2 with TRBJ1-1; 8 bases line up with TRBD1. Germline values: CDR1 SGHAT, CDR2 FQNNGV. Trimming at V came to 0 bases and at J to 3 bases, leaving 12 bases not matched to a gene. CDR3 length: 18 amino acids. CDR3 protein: CASSLDAGGRERDTEAFF. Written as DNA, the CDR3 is TGTGCCAGCAGCTTAGACGCAGGGGGCAGGGAACGGGACACTGAAGCTTTCTTT.

CDR3 coding DNA: TGCAGCGTTGTTGAGGAGCCAGATACGCAGTATTTT. Its protein is CSVVEEPDTQYF. The chain is built from TRBV29-1 and TRBJ2-3; D call uncertain. Between the trimmed V and J ends, which lost 4 bases and 4 bases, there was a span of 9 bases. In germline, CDR1 is SQVTM, CDR2 ANQGSEA. The CDR3 has 12 residues.

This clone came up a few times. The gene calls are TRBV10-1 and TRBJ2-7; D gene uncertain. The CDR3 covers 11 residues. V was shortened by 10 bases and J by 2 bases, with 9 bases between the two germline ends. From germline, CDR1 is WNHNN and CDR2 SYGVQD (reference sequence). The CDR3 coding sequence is TGCGCCATACCTGTCGCCTACGAGCAGTACTTC. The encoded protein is CAIPVAYEQYF.

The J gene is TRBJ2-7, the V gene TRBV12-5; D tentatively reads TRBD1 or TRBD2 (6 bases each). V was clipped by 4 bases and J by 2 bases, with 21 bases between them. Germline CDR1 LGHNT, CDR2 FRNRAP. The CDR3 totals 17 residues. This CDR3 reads CASGYDPKGGHPYEQYF. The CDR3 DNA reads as TGTGCTAGTGGTTACGACCCGAAGGGGGGACACCCCTACGAGCAGTACTTC.

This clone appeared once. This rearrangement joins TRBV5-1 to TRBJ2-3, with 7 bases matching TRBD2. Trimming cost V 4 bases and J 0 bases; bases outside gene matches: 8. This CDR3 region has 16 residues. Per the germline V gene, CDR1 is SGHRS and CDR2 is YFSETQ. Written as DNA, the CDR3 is TGCGCCAGCAGCATTGGAGCGGGGCCTAGCACAGATACGCAGTATTTT. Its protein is CASSIGAGPSTDTQYF.

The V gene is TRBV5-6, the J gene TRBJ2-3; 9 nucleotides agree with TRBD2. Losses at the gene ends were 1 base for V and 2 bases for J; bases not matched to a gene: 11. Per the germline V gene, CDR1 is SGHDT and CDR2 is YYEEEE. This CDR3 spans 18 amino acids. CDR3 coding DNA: TGTGCCAGCAGCTTGTGGTCGGCGGGGGGGCCCCTCACAGATACGCAGTATTTT. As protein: CASSLWSAGGPLTDTQYF.

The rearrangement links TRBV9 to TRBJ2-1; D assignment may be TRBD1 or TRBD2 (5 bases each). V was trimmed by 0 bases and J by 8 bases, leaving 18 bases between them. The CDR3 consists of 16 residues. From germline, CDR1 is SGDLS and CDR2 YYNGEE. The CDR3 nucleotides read TGTGCCAGCAGCGTAGAGGGACGGGGACCTAACTATGAGCAGTTCTTC. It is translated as CASSVEGRGPNYEQFF.

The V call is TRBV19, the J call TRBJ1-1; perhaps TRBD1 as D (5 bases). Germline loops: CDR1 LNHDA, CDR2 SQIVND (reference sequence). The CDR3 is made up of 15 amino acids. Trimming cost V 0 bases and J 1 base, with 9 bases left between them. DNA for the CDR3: TGTGCCAGTAGTATAGAAACAGGTTCGAACACTGAAGCTTTCTTT. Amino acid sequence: CASSIETGSNTEAFF. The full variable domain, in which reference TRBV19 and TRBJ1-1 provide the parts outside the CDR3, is DGGITQSPKYLFRKEGQNVTLSCEQNLNHDAMYWYRQDPGQGLRLIYYSQIVNDFQKGDIAEGYSVSREKKESFPLTVTSAQKNPTAFYLCASSIETGSNTEAFFGQGTRLTVV.

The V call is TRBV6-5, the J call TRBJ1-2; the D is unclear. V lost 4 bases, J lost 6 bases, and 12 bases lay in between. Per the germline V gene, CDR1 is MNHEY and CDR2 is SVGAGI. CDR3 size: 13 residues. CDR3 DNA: TGTGCCAGCAGTTTCGGGAGGCGAGATGGCTACACCTTC. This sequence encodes CASSFGRRDGYTF.

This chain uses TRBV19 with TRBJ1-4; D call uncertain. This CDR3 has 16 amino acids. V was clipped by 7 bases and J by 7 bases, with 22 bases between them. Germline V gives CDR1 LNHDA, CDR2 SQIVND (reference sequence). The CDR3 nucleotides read TGTGCCAGTACCCCGGGAGACACTCGAGGAGTTGAAAAACTGTTTTTT. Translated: CASTPGDTRGVEKLFF.

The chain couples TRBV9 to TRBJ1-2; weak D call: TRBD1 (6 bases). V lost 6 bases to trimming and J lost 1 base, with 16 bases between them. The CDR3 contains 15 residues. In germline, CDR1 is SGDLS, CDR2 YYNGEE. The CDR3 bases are TGTGCCAGCAAGGCACAGACAGGACATAACTATGGCTACACCTTC. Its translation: CASKAQTGHNYGYTF.

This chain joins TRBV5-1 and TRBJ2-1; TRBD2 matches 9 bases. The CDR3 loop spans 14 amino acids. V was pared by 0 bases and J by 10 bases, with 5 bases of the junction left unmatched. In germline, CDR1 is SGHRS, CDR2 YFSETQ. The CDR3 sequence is CASSLVLAGKEQFF. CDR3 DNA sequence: TGCGCCAGCAGCTTGGTGCTAGCGGGGAAGGAGCAGTTCTTC. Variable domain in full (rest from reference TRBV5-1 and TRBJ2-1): KAGVTQTPRYLIKTRGQQVTLSCSPISGHRSVSWYQQTPGQGLQFLFEYFSETQRNKGNFPGRFSGRQFSNSRSEMNVSTLELGDSALYLCASSLVLAGKEQFFGPGTRLTVL.

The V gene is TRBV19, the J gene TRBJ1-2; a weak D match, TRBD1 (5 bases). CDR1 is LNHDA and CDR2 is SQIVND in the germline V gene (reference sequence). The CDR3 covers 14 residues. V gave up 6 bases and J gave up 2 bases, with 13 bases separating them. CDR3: CASRPPGGNYGYTF. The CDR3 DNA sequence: TGTGCCAGTAGGCCCCCGGGGGGGAACTATGGCTACACCTTC.

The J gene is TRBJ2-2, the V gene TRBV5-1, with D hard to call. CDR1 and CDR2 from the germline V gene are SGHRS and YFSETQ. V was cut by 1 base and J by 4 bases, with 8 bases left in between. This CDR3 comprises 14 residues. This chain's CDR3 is CASSLSGSTGELFF. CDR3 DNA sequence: TGCGCCAGCAGCTTGAGTGGGTCCACCGGGGAGCTGTTTTTT.

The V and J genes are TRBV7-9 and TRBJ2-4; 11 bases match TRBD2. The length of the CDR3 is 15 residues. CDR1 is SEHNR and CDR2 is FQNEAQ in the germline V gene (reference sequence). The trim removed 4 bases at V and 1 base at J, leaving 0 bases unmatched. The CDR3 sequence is CASSSSGGAKNIQYF. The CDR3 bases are TGTGCCAGCAGCTCTAGCGGGGGGGCCAAAAACATTCAGTACTTC. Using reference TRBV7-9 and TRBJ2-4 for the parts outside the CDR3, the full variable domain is DTGVSQNPRHKITKRGQNVTFRCDPISEHNRLYWYRQTLGQGPEFLTYFQNEAQLEKSRLLSDRFSAERPKGSFSTLEIQRTEQGDSAMYLCASSSSGGAKNIQYFGAGTRLSVL.

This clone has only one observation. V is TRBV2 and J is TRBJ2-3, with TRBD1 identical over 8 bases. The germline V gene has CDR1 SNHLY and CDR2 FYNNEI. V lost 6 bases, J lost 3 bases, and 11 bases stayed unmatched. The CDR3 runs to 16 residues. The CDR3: CASSAEGQGWTDTQYF. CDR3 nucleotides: TGTGCCAGCAGCGCCGAAGGACAGGGCTGGACAGATACGCAGTATTTT.

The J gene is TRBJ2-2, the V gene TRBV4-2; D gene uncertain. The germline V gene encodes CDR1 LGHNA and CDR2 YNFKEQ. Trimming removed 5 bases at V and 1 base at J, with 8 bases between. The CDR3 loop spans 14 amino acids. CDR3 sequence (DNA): TGTGCCAGCAGCTTACAAATGAACACCGGGGAGCTGTTTTTT. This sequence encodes CASSLQMNTGELFF.

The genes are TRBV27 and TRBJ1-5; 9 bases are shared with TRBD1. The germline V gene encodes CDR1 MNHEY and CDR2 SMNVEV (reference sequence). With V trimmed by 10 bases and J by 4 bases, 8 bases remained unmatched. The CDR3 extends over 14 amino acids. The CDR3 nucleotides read TGTGCCACCCGGGACAGGGAAGGTAATCAGCCCCAGCATTTT. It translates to CATRDREGNQPQHF.

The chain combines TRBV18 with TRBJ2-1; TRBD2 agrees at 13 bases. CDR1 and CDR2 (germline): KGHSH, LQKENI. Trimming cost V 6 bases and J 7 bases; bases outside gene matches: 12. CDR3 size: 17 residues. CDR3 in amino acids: CASSLTSGGSGYNEQFF. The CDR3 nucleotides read TGTGCCAGCTCCCTGACTAGCGGGGGGTCCGGGTATAATGAGCAGTTCTTC.

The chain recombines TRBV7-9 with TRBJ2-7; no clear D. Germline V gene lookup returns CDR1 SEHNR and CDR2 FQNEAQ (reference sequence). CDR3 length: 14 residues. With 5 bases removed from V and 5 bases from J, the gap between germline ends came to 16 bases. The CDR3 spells CASSRSAGGDEQYF. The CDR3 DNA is TGTGCCAGCAGCCGATCGGCAGGTGGGGACGAGCAGTACTTC.

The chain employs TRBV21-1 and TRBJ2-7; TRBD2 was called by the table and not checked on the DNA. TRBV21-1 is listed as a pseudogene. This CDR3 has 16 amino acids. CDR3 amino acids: CASSKDRRGATYEQYF. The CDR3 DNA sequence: TGTGCCAGCAGCAAAGACAGGCGGGGGGCCACCTACGAGCAGTACTTC.

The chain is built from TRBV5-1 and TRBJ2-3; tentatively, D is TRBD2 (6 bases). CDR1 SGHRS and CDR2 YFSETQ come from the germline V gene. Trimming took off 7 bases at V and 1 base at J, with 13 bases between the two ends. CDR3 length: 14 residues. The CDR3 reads CASGRMLGTDTQYF. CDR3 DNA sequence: TGCGCCAGCGGGAGGATGTTAGGCACAGATACGCAGTATTTT.

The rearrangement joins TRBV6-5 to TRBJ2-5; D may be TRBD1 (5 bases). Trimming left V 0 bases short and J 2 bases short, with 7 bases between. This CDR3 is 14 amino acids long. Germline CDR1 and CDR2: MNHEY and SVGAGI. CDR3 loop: CASSYSYRQETQYF. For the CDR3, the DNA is TGTGCCAGCAGTTACTCTTACAGGCAAGAGACCCAGTACTTC.